This is a list of T cell receptor beta chains from one sample in a study of immune evolution from preneoplasia to lung adenocarcinoma. Profiled with immunoSEQ multiplex PCR; TCRdb holds only in-frame clones, not every one. The table has 8,000 to 8,500 clones, about four fifths seen once. Sequences were obtained from FFPE minimally invasive lung adenocarcinoma tissue. These receptors came from a person aged 70 to 79 with lung adenocarcinoma. Each CDR3 is given with its conserved first and last residue. D genes are given only for firm matches. Some rows have no size entry. The others give once, few or many, or a class for an expanded clone.

TRBV21-1	NA	NA	TRBJ2-7	CASSTPRVLSSYEQYF	TGTGCCAGCAGCACCCCTAGGGTCTTGAGCTCCTACGAGCAGTACTTC
TRBV5-1	TRBD1	NA	TRBJ2-1	CASSSRTGPYNEQFF	TGCGCCAGCAGCTCAAGGACAGGCCCCTACAATGAGCAGTTCTTC
TRBV5-6	TRBD2	NA	TRBJ2-4	CASSFSIGGDIQYF	TGTGCCAGCAGCTTCTCGATCGGGGGGGACATTCAGTACTTC
TRBV5-1	NA	NA	TRBJ1-4	CASSRRSIGQGEKLFF	TGCGCCAGCAGCCGGCGTTCTATTGGGCAGGGGGAAAAACTGTTTTTT
TRBV7-9	TRBD1	few	TRBJ2-7	CASSFGVGQGAYEQYF	TGTGCCAGCAGCTTTGGAGTGGGACAGGGGGCTTACGAGCAGTACTTC
TRBV9	TRBD2	NA	TRBJ2-1	CASSASGGPYNEQFF	TGTGCCAGCAGCGCGAGCGGGGGGCCCTACAATGAGCAGTTCTTC
TRBV10-3	TRBD1	NA	TRBJ2-5	CAITDRGRETQYF	TGTGCCATCACTGACAGGGGACGCGAGACCCAGTACTTC
TRBV14	TRBD2	NA	TRBJ2-7	CASSQDARTSGSYEQYF	TGTGCCAGCAGCCAAGATGCGAGGACTAGCGGCTCCTACGAGCAGTACTTC
TRBV7-2	TRBD2	NA	TRBJ2-1	CASSGRTSPYNEQFF	TGTGCCAGCAGCGGTCGGACTAGTCCCTACAATGAGCAGTTCTTC
TRBV28	TRBD2	NA	TRBJ2-1	CASSLVVAGKAEQFF	TGTGCCAGCAGTTTAGTGGTAGCGGGGAAAGCTGAGCAGTTCTTC
TRBV7-3	NA	NA	TRBJ2-2	CASSLYVGVGTGELFF	TGTGCCAGCAGCTTATATGTCGGGGTTGGAACCGGGGAGCTGTTTTTT
TRBV30	NA	NA	TRBJ1-1	CAWRATGRPEAFF	TGTGCCTGGAGGGCTACAGGGAGACCTGAAGCTTTCTTT
TRBV5-6	TRBD2	NA	TRBJ2-7	CASSSSGRAFYEQYF	TGTGCCAGCAGCTCTAGCGGGAGGGCCTTCTACGAGCAGTACTTC
TRBV30	NA	NA	TRBJ1-4	CAWRFGEKLFF	TGTGCCTGGAGGTTTGGAGAAAAACTGTTTTTT
TRBV4-1	TRBD2	NA	TRBJ2-3	CASSQPGLAGGLGGGDTQYF	TGCGCCAGCAGCCAACCGGGGCTAGCGGGGGGGCTCGGTGGGGGAGATACGCAGTATTTT
TRBV19	NA	NA	TRBJ2-2	CASSISGELFF	TGTGCCAGTAGTATTTCCGGGGAGCTGTTTTTT
TRBV4-1	TRBD2	once	TRBJ2-7	CASSPGLAVPHEQYF	TGCGCCAGCAGCCCAGGACTAGCGGTACCCCACGAGCAGTACTTC
TRBV19	NA	NA	TRBJ1-1	CASSIAQRGDTEAFF	TGTGCCAGTAGTATAGCGCAGAGAGGCGACACTGAAGCTTTCTTT
TRBV5-6	TRBD1	NA	TRBJ2-3	CASSLDRGLGTQYF	TGTGCCAGCAGCTTGGACAGGGGGCTGGGCACGCAGTATTTT
TRBV12-5	TRBD1	NA	TRBJ1-1	CASGLEQGTYTEAFF	TGTGCTAGTGGTTTGGAACAGGGGACGTACACTGAAGCTTTCTTT
TRBV10-3	NA	NA	TRBJ1-3	CAINGDTGNTIYF	TGTGCCATAAACGGGGATACTGGAAACACCATATATTTT
TRBV7-3	NA	NA	TRBJ2-3	CASSLGQADTQYF	TGTGCCAGCAGCTTAGGCCAGGCAGATACGCAGTATTTT
TRBV4-2	NA	NA	TRBJ2-7	CASSQESRSARRQPYEQYF	TGTGCCAGCAGCCAAGAAAGCCGCTCGGCAAGGAGACAACCCTACGAGCAGTACTTC
TRBV29-1	NA	few	TRBJ1-2	CSVRSGMDYGYTF	TGCAGCGTTCGATCAGGGATGGACTATGGCTACACCTTC
TRBV19	TRBD1	NA	TRBJ2-2	CASSTTGQTGELFF	TGTGCCAGTAGTACCACGGGACAGACCGGGGAGCTGTTTTTT
TRBV4-2	NA	NA	TRBJ1-5	CASSQDRNSNQPQHF	TGTGCCAGCAGCCAAGATAGGAATAGCAATCAGCCCCAGCATTTT
TRBV2	TRBD1	medium-sized	TRBJ2-7	CASLEQGHPSYEQYF	TGTGCCAGTCTCGAACAGGGGCACCCCTCCTACGAGCAGTACTTC
TRBV11-2	NA	NA	TRBJ1-2	CASSPWQGYYGYTF	TGTGCCAGCAGTCCTTGGCAGGGCTACTATGGCTACACCTTC
TRBV6-5	TRBD1	NA	TRBJ1-1	CASSRDSPGNTEAFF	TGTGCCAGCAGTCGGGACAGCCCTGGGAACACTGAAGCTTTCTTT
TRBV7-7	TRBD2	NA	TRBJ2-1	CASGKLAGDNEQFF	TGTGCCTCAGGGAAACTAGCGGGAGACAATGAGCAGTTCTTC
TRBV11-2	TRBD2	NA	TRBJ2-3	CASSNALTSGRTDTQYF	TGTGCCAGCAGCAACGCACTGACTAGCGGGAGAACAGATACGCAGTATTTT
TRBV9	TRBD2	NA	TRBJ2-1	CASSVGSGSFNEQFF	TGTGCCAGCAGCGTCGGAAGCGGGAGCTTCAATGAGCAGTTCTTC
TRBV27	NA	NA	TRBJ1-3	CASSLNSGAPGNTIYF	TGTGCCAGCAGTTTAAATTCGGGGGCGCCAGGAAACACCATATATTTT
TRBV27	NA	NA	TRBJ1-3	CASKDDGRNTIYF	TGTGCCAGCAAGGATGACGGCCGAAACACCATATATTTT
TRBV7-7	NA	few	TRBJ2-5	CASSPQGNRVETQYF	TGTGCTAGCAGCCCCCAAGGGAACAGGGTGGAGACCCAGTACTTC
TRBV5-3	TRBD2	once	TRBJ2-3	CARSLGTSGTGDTQYF	TGTGCCAGAAGCTTGGGGACTAGCGGGACGGGAGATACGCAGTATTTT
TRBV27	NA	NA	TRBJ1-1	CASSLFQSTEAFF	TGTGCCAGCAGTTTATTCCAGAGCACTGAAGCTTTCTTT
TRBV19	TRBD1	NA	TRBJ2-2	CASRAGTGLFGELFF	TGTGCCAGTAGGGCCGGGACAGGGCTCTTCGGGGAGCTGTTTTTT
TRBV6-5	NA	NA	TRBJ1-4	CASWGRGANEKLFF	TGTGCCAGCTGGGGCAGAGGGGCTAATGAAAAACTGTTTTTT
TRBV5-4	NA	NA	TRBJ2-7	CASSVAGLTYEQYF	TGTGCCAGCAGCGTCGCAGGTCTCACCTACGAGCAGTACTTC
TRBV5-4	NA	NA	TRBJ2-1	CASSEWGSLLDNEQFF	TGTGCCAGCAGCGAATGGGGCTCCTTACTGGACAATGAGCAGTTCTTC
TRBV5-1	NA	NA	TRBJ2-3	CASSPVMGAPLDTQYF	TGCGCCAGCAGCCCTGTGATGGGGGCCCCCTTAGATACGCAGTATTTT
TRBV27	TRBD1	NA	TRBJ1-6	CASSLQGDLSPLHF	TGTGCCAGCAGCCTTCAGGGGGACCTTTCACCCCTCCACTTT
TRBV2	NA	NA	TRBJ2-2	CATSPSGTVNTGELFF	TGTGCCACCAGCCCGAGCGGGACAGTTAACACCGGGGAGCTGTTTTTT
TRBV7-9	NA	NA	TRBJ1-4	CASSLVAGENEKLFF	TGTGCCAGCAGCTTAGTAGCAGGGGAGAATGAAAAACTGTTTTTT
TRBV19	TRBD1	NA	TRBJ2-7	CASSMTGPYEQYF	TGTGCCAGTAGTATGACAGGGCCCTACGAGCAGTACTTC
TRBV5-1	NA	NA	TRBJ1-1	CASSSEGGGVTEAFF	TGCGCCAGCAGCTCGGAAGGTGGGGGGGTGACTGAAGCTTTCTTT
TRBV5-4	NA	NA	TRBJ2-6	CASSSNSEANVLTF	TGTGCCAGCAGCTCGAACTCAGAGGCCAACGTCCTGACTTTC
TRBV6-4	TRBD2	few	TRBJ2-1	CASSDLQGLGEYNEQFF	TGTGCCAGCAGTGACCTCCAGGGACTAGGAGAATACAATGAGCAGTTCTTC
TRBV5-1	TRBD2	NA	TRBJ2-1	CASSPSGRAAGEQFF	TGCGCCAGCAGCCCTAGCGGGAGGGCCGCAGGTGAGCAGTTCTTC
TRBV4-1	TRBD1	NA	TRBJ2-3	CASRNRGPQDTQYF	TGCGCCAGCAGAAACAGGGGTCCCCAGGATACGCAGTATTTT
TRBV14	NA	NA	TRBJ2-2	CASSHPNTGELFF	TGTGCCAGCAGCCACCCGAACACCGGGGAGCTGTTTTTT